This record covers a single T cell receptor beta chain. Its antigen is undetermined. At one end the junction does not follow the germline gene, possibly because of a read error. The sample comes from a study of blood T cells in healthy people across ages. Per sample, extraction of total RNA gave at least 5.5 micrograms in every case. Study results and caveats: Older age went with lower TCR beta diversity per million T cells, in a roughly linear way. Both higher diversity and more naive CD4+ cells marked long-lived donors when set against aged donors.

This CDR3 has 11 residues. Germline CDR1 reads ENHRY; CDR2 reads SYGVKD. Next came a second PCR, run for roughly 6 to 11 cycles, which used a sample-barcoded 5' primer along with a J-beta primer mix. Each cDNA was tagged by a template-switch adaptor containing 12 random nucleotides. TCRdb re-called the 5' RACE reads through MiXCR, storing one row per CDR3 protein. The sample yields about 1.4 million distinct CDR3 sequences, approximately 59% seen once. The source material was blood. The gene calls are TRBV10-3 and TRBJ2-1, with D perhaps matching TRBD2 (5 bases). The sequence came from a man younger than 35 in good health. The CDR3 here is CASLTGNERFF. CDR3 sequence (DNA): TGTGCCAGTCTCACGGGAAATGAGCGGTTCTTC.